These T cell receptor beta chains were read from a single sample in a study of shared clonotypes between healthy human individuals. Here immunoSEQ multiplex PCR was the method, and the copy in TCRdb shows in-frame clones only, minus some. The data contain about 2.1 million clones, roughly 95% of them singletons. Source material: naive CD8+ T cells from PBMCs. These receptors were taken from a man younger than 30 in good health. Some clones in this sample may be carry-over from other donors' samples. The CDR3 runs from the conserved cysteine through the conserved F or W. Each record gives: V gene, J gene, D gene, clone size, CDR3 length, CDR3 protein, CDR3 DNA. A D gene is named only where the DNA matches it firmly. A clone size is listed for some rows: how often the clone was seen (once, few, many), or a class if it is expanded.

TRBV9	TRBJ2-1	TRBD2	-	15	CASSASGTKANEQFF	TGTGCCAGCAGCGCTAGCGGGACTAAAGCCAATGAGCAGTTCTTC
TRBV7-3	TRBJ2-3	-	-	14	CASRPSSVSDTQYF	TGTGCCAGCAGGCCTTCTAGCGTCAGTGATACGCAGTATTTT
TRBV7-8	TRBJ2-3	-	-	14	CASSLTGRTDTQYF	TGTGCCAGCAGCTTGACAGGGAGGACAGATACGCAGTATTTT
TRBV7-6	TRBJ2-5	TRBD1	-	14	CASSQPTGEETQYF	TGTGCCAGCAGCCAACCGACAGGGGAAGAGACCCAGTACTTC
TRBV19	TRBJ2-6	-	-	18	CASSPGAESSSGANVLTF	TGTGCCAGTAGTCCCGGGGCGGAATCGAGCTCTGGGGCCAACGTCCTGACTTTC
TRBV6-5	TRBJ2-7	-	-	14	CASSYSNSYYEQYF	TGTGCCAGCAGTTACTCGAACTCCTACTACGAGCAGTACTTC
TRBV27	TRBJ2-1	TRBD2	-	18	CASSPLTSGRASYNEQFF	TGTGCCAGCAGTCCCCTCACTAGCGGGAGGGCATCCTACAATGAGCAGTTCTTC
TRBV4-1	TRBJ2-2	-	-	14	CASSQVEGTGELFF	TGCGCCAGCAGCCAAGTTGAAGGAACCGGGGAGCTGTTTTTT
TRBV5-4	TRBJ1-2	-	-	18	CATSDLGVFQAPNYGYTF	TGTGCCACCTCAGACTTGGGGGTATTCCAGGCCCCCAACTATGGCTACACCTTC
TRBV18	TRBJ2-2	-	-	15	CASSRRAVGTGELFF	TGTGCCAGCTCTCGGAGGGCCGTTGGCACCGGGGAGCTGTTTTTT
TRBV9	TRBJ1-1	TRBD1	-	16	CASSVWTGEVGTEAFF	TGTGCCAGCAGCGTTTGGACAGGGGAAGTAGGCACTGAAGCTTTCTTT
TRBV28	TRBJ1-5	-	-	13	CASSPRSNQPQHF	TGTGCCAGCAGTCCCCGCAGTAATCAGCCCCAGCATTTT
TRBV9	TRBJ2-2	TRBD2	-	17	CASSGHMGRANTGELFF	TGTGCCAGCAGCGGGCATATGGGGAGGGCGAACACCGGGGAGCTGTTTTTT
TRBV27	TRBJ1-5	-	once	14	CASSAIRGDQPQHF	TGTGCCAGCAGTGCTATCAGGGGCGATCAGCCCCAGCATTTT
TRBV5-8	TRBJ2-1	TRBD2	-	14	CASSFPAGDSEQFF	TGTGCCAGCAGCTTTCCGGCGGGAGATAGCGAGCAGTTCTTC
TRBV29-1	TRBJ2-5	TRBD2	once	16	CSVEDGLAGVGETQYF	TGCAGCGTTGAAGATGGGCTAGCGGGAGTTGGGGAGACCCAGTACTTC
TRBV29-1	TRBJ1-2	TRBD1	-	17	CSVELPERDRRLYGYTF	TGCAGCGTTGAACTGCCGGAGCGGGACAGGAGACTCTATGGCTACACCTTC
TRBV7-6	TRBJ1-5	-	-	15	CASSKGVNSNQPQHF	TGTGCCAGCAGCAAGGGGGTAAATAGCAATCAGCCCCAGCATTTT
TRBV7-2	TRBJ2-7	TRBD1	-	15	CASSLRRQGAYEQYF	TGTGCCAGCAGCTTAAGGAGACAGGGGGCCTACGAGCAGTACTTC
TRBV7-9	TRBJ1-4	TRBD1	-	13	CASRGQGNEKLFF	TGTGCCAGCAGAGGACAGGGGAATGAAAAACTGTTTTTT
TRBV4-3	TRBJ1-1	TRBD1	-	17	CASSQVSARGLDTEAFF	TGCGCCAGCAGCCAAGTTAGTGCCAGGGGGCTGGACACTGAAGCTTTCTTT
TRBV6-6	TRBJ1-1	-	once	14	CASSLSRVNTEAFF	TGTGCCAGCAGCCTTTCTCGGGTGAACACTGAAGCTTTCTTT
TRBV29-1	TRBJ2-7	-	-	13	CSVEDGPPFEQYF	TGCAGCGTTGAAGATGGGCCTCCCTTCGAGCAGTACTTC
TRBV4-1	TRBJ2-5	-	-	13	CASSLLLIETQYF	TGCGCCAGCAGCCTGCTGCTTATTGAGACCCAGTACTTC
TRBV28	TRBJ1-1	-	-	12	CASSPRRTEAFF	TGTGCCAGCAGTCCCCGGAGAACTGAAGCTTTCTTT
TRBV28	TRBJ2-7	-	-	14	CASRISLSSYEQYF	TGTGCCAGCAGAATTTCGTTGTCATCCTACGAGCAGTACTTC
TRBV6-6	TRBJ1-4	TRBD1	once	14	CASRGQGAHEKLFF	TGTGCCAGCAGGGGACAGGGGGCACACGAAAAACTGTTTTTT
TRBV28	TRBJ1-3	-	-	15	CASSLYRQRGDTIYF	TGTGCCAGCAGTTTATATCGGCAACGGGGCGACACCATATATTTT
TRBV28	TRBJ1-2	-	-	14	CASSLSAAPDGYTF	TGTGCCAGCAGTTTATCCGCAGCCCCGGATGGCTACACCTTC
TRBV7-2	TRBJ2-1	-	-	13	CASSLTPYNEQFF	TGTGCCAGCAGCTTAACACCTTACAATGAGCAGTTCTTC
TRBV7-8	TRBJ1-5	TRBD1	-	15	CASSPRDRANQPQHF	TGTGCCAGCAGCCCCCGGGACAGGGCCAATCAGCCCCAGCATTTT
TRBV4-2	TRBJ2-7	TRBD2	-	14	CASSHPGLASEQYF	TGTGCCAGCAGCCACCCGGGACTAGCGAGCGAGCAGTACTTC
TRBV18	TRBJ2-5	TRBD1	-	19	CASSPMRLGQGFPQETQYF	TGTGCCAGCTCACCAATGCGGCTAGGACAGGGATTCCCTCAAGAGACCCAGTACTTC
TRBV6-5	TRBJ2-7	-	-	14	CASSLRGIDYEQYF	TGTGCCAGCAGCCTCCGCGGGATCGACTACGAGCAGTACTTC
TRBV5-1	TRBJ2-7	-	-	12	CASSPRGREQYF	TGCGCCAGCAGCCCAAGAGGGCGCGAGCAGTACTTC
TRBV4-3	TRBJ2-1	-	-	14	CASSQERRDDEQFF	TGCGCCAGCAGCCAAGAAAGGAGGGATGATGAGCAGTTCTTC
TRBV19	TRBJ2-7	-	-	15	CASSLRMPGSYEQYF	TGTGCCAGTAGTTTACGGATGCCGGGATCCTACGAGCAGTACTTC
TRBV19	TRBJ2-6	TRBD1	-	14	CASRQGAGANVLTF	TGTGCCAGTAGACAGGGGGCTGGGGCCAACGTCCTGACTTTC
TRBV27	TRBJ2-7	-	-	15	CASSVGGLSSYEQYF	TGTGCCAGCAGTGTTGGGGGGTTAAGCTCCTACGAGCAGTACTTC
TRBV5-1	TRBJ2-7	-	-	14	CASSLQWGGREQYF	TGCGCCAGCAGCCTTCAGTGGGGGGGGCGCGAGCAGTACTTC
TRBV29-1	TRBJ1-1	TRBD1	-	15	CSVSPSTGPGAEAFF	TGCAGCGTGAGCCCCTCGACAGGGCCTGGGGCTGAAGCTTTCTTT
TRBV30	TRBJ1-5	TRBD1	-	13	CAWSTGVIQPQHF	TGTGCCTGGAGTACAGGGGTGATTCAGCCCCAGCATTTT
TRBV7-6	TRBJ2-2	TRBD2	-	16	CASSFSSGSGTGELFF	TGTGCCAGCAGCTTCTCTAGCGGGAGTGGCACCGGGGAGCTGTTTTTT
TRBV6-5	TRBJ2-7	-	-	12	CASSYRGYEQYF	TGTGCCAGCAGTTACCGGGGCTACGAGCAGTACTTC
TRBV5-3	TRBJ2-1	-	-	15	CARSLAGPEANEQFF	TGTGCCAGAAGCTTGGCGGGACCCGAAGCTAATGAGCAGTTCTTC
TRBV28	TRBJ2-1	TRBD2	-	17	CASSFRTSGLASHEQFF	TGTGCCAGCAGTTTTCGGACCTCGGGACTAGCGTCCCATGAGCAGTTCTTC
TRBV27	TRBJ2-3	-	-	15	CASSNRADLGDTQYF	TGTGCCAGCAGTAACCGGGCCGACCTTGGCGATACGCAGTATTTT
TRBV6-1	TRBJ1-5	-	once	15	CASSELRGGIQPQHF	TGTGCCAGCAGTGAACTTCGGGGAGGGATTCAGCCCCAGCATTTT
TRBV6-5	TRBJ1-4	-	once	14	CASRTGTTNEKLFF	TGTGCCAGCAGGACGGGGACAACTAATGAAAAACTGTTTTTT